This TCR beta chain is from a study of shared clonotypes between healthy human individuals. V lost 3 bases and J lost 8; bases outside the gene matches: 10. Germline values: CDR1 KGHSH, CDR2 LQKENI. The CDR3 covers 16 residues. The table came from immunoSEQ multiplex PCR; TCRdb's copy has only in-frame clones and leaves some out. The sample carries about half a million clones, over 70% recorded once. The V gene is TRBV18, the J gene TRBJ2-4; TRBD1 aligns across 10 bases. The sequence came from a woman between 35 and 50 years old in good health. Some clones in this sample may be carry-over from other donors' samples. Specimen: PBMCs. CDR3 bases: TGTGCCAGCTCACCTAGAGGGACAGGGGATTTTGACATTCAGTACTTC. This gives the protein CASSPRGTGDFDIQYF.